The 11 T cell receptor beta chains below come from one sample, sequenced in a study of blood T cell repertoires in COVID-19. The assay was immunoSEQ multiplex PCR, and TCRdb's table has in-frame clones only and misses some. The sample yields about 310,000 clones, around 91% seen once. Sequenced material: PBMCs or T cells enriched from blood (not recorded which). The source of these receptors is a woman in her thirties or forties who had recovered from COVID-19.

The V call is TRBV2, the J call TRBJ2-7; weak D call: TRBD2 (6 bases). Trimming pared 11 bases from V and 4 bases from J, leaving 18 bases between. There are 13 residues in the CDR3. Germline CDR1 and CDR2: SNHLY and FYNNEI. The CDR3 DNA is TGTGCCCAAGGGGCGGGGAATGGGTACGAGCAGTACTTC. It translates to CAQGAGNGYEQYF.

This clone has a handful of counts. The chain employs TRBV4-1 and TRBJ1-4; D gene ambiguous. There are 13 residues in the CDR3. The germline V gene encodes CDR1 MGHRA and CDR2 YSYEKL. V shed 4 bases and J shed 5 bases, with 8 bases lying between them. CDR3 in amino acids: CASSRLHNEKLFF. The CDR3 DNA reads as TGCGCCAGCAGCCGCTTACACAATGAAAAACTGTTTTTT.

The gene calls are TRBV11-2 and TRBJ2-4; 8 nucleotides align to TRBD2. Looked up from germline, CDR1 is SGHAT and CDR2 is FQNNGV. V lost 5 bases to trimming and J lost 8 bases; unmatched junction nucleotides: 8. The CDR3 runs 14 residues. The CDR3 spells CASSHFSGSDIQYF. CDR3 DNA sequence: TGTGCCAGCAGCCACTTCAGCGGGAGTGACATTCAGTACTTC.

This clone was detected a few times. This chain uses TRBV20-1 with TRBJ2-3; D is undetermined. Germline CDR1 reads DFQATT; CDR2 reads SNEGSKA (reference sequence). The CDR3 consists of 10 residues. The CDR3 sequence is CGGGTDTQYF. In DNA form, the CDR3 reads TGCGGCGGCGGCACAGATACGCAGTATTTT.

This chain connects TRBV5-4 to TRBJ2-7; D might be TRBD1 (6 bases). The CDR3 has 15 amino acids. Germline V gene sequence: CDR1 SGHNT, CDR2 YYREEE (reference sequence). V lost 0 bases and J lost 9, with 19 bases in between. CDR3 nucleotide sequence: TGTGCCAGCAGCTTGGTGACAGGAAATTCCCCGAGGCAGTACTTC. Protein product: CASSLVTGNSPRQYF.

The chain recombines TRBV7-9 with TRBJ2-5; perhaps TRBD2 as D (6 bases). V lost 1 base to trimming and J lost 2 bases, with 11 bases between them. There are 15 residues in the CDR3. Germline V gene lookup returns CDR1 SEHNR and CDR2 FQNEAQ (reference sequence). The CDR3 protein is CASSLVRDSQETQYF. CDR3 in DNA: TGTGCCAGCAGCTTAGTGAGGGACTCACAAGAGACCCAGTACTTC.

The V gene is TRBV6-4, the J gene TRBJ1-2; TRBD1 matches at 7 bases. Germline trimming cut 6 bases from V and 3 bases from J; bases unmatched to any gene: 7. The CDR3 runs to 14 residues. CDR1 is MRHNA and CDR2 is SNTAGT in the germline V gene. The CDR3 DNA follows: TGTGCCAGCAGGCCAGGGGGTAATTACTATGGCTACACCTTC. Translated, it gives CASRPGGNYYGYTF.

The chain couples TRBV6-1 to TRBJ1-2, with D possibly being TRBD1 (6 bases). Germline CDR1 reads MNHNS; CDR2 reads SASEGT. This CDR3 is 16 amino acids long. The V end lost 2 bases, the J end lost 2 bases, and 15 bases lay between the germline ends. The DNA of the CDR3 is TGTGCCAGCAGTGAAAGGCGAGGGGGAGTCAACTATGGCTACACCTTC. It specifies CASSERRGGVNYGYTF.

The chain has TRBV3-1 (or the pseudogene TRBV3-2) and TRBJ2-5; 12 nucleotides line up with TRBD2. Unmatched junction bases numbered 10, after V lost 3 bases and J lost 5 bases. The CDR3 consists of 17 residues. In germline, CDR1 is LGHDT, CDR2 YNNKEL (reference sequence). In DNA, the CDR3 is TGTGCCAGCAGCCACTCGGCTAGCGGGAGGGCCTCGGAGACCCAGTACTTC. Amino acids: CASSHSASGRASETQYF.

CDR3 in DNA: TGTGCCAGCAGCCAAGAAGCAGGATTCCAAGAGACCCAGTACTTC. Residues: CASSQEAGFQETQYF. V usage is TRBV4-2 and J usage is TRBJ2-5; D is undetermined. The CDR3 sequence is 15 residues long. Germline V gene sequence: CDR1 LGHNA, CDR2 YNFKEQ. V was shortened by 0 bases and J by 1 base, with 9 bases between the two germline ends.

This clone was found a few times. The gene calls are TRBV7-9 and TRBJ1-3; D is perhaps TRBD1 (5 bases). Germline-derived CDR1 and CDR2 are SEHNR and FQNEAQ (reference sequence). V lost 5 bases and J lost 2, with 13 bases in between. The CDR3 runs to 15 residues. The CDR3 nucleotides read TGTGCCAGCAGCCCCCTCCCAGGGCCTGGAAACACCATATATTTT. Its protein is CASSPLPGPGNTIYF.